The clone carrying this TCR beta chain was detected only once. The V segment lost 0 bases and the J segment 3 bases; nucleotides outside the gene matches: 2. CDR3 length: 15 amino acids. Looked up from germline, CDR1 is SEHNR and CDR2 is FQNEAQ (reference sequence). The sample belongs to a study of blood T cell repertoires in COVID-19. Here immunoSEQ multiplex PCR was the method, and the copy in TCRdb shows in-frame clones only, minus some. Among about 220,000 clones listed, over 80% were seen once. What was sequenced was peripheral blood. V is TRBV7-9 and J is TRBJ2-1; 7 bases match TRBD2. The clonotype was recovered from a human donor in a cohort sampled during active COVID-19. CDR3 in amino acids: CASSLALAVYNEQFF. The CDR3 region has the DNA TGTGCCAGCAGCTTAGCCCTAGCGGTCTACAATGAGCAGTTCTTC.